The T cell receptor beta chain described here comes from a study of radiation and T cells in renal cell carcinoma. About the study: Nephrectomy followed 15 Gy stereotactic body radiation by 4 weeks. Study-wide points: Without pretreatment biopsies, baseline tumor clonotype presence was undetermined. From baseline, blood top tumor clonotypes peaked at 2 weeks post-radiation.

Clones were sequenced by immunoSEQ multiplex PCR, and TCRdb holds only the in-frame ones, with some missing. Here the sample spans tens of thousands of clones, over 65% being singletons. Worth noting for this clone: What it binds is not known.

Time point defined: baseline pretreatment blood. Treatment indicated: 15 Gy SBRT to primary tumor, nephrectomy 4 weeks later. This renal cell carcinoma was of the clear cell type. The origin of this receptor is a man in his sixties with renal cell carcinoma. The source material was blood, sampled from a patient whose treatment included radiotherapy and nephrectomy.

The CDR3 sequence: CASNPWGSHGTGGTQYF. CDR3 DNA: TGTGCCAGCAATCCTTGGGGCAGCCATGGAACGGGGGGTACGCAGTATTTT. The rearrangement joins TRBV28 to TRBJ2-3; 7 nucleotides agree with TRBD2. The junction had 21 bases not matched to a gene; V was cut back by 7 bases and J by 8 bases. The germline CDR1 and CDR2 sequences are MDHEN and SYDVKM. There are 17 residues in the CDR3.